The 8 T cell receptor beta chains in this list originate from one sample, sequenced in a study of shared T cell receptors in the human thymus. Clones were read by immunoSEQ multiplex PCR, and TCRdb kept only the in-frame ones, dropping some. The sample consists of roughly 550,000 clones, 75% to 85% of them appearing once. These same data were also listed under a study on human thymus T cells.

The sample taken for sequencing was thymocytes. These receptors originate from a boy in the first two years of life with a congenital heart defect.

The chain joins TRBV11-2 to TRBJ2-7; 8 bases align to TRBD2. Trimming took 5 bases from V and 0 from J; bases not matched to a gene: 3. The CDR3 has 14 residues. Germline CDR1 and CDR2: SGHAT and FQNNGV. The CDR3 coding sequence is TGTGCCAGCAGCCTGACTAGCGTCTCCTACGAGCAGTACTTC. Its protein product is CASSLTSVSYEQYF.

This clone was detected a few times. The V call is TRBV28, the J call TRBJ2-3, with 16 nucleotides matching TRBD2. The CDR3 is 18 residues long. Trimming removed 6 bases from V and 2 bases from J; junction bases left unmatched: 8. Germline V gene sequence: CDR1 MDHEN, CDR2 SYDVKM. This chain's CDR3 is CASRLPGLAGGSTDTQYF. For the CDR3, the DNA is TGTGCCAGCAGGCTGCCGGGACTAGCGGGAGGGTCCACAGATACGCAGTATTTT.

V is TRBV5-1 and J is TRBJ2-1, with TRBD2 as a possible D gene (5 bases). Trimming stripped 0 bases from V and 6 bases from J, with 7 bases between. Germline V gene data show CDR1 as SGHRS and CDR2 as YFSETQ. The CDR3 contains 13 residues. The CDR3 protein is CASSLADSNEQFF. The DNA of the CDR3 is TGCGCCAGCAGCTTGGCGGACTCCAATGAGCAGTTCTTC.

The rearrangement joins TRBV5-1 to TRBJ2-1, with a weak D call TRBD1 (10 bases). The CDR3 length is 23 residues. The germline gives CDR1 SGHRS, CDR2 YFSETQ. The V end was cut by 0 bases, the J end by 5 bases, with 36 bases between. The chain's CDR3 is CASSLGGQGIPRLAARADNEQFF. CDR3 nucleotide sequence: TGCGCCAGCAGCTTGGGGGGACAGGGGATCCCTCGACTAGCGGCAAGGGCCGACAATGAGCAGTTCTTC.

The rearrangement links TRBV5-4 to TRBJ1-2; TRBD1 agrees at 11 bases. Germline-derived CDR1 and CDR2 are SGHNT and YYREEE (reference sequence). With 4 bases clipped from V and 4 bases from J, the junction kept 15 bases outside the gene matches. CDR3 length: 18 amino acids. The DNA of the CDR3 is TGTGCCAGCAGCCCCGAAGGGGGGACAGGGGGATTTGGCTATGGCTACACCTTC. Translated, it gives CASSPEGGTGGFGYGYTF. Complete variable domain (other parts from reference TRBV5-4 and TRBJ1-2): ETGVTQSPTHLIKTRGQQVTLRCSSQSGHNTVSWYQQALGQGPQFIFQYYREEENGRGNFPPRFSGLQFPNYSSELNVNALELDDSALYLCASSPEGGTGGFGYGYTFGSGTRLTVV.

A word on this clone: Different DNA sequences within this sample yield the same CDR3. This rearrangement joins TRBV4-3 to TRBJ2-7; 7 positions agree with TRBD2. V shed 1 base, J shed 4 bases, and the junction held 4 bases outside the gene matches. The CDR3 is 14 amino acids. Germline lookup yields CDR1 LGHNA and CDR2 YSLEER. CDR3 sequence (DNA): TGCGCCAGCAGCCAAGGACTAGCCTCTTACGAGCAGTACTTC. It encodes CASSQGLASYEQYF.

CDR3 sequence reads: CASSLGGGATEAFF. The CDR3 DNA follows: TGTGCCAGCAGCTTGGGGGGTGGGGCCACTGAAGCTTTCTTT. V gene TRBV5-6 combines with J gene TRBJ1-1; perhaps TRBD1 as D (5 bases). Germline V gives CDR1 SGHDT, CDR2 YYEEEE. V gave up 0 bases and J gave up 4 bases, with 10 bases separating them. The CDR3 contains 14 residues. The full variable domain, its missing parts supplied by reference TRBV5-6 and TRBJ1-1, is DAGVTQSPTHLIKTRGQQVTLRCSPKSGHDTVSWYQQALGQGPQFIFQYYEEEERQRGNFPDRFSGHQFPNYSSELNVNALLLGDSALYLCASSLGGGATEAFFGQGTRLTVV.

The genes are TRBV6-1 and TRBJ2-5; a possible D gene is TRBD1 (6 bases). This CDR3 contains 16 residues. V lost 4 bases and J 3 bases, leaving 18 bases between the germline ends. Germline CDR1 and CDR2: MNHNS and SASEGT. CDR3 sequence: CASSGRQATGKETQYF. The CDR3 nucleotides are TGTGCCAGCAGTGGCCGACAGGCCACAGGTAAAGAGACCCAGTACTTC.